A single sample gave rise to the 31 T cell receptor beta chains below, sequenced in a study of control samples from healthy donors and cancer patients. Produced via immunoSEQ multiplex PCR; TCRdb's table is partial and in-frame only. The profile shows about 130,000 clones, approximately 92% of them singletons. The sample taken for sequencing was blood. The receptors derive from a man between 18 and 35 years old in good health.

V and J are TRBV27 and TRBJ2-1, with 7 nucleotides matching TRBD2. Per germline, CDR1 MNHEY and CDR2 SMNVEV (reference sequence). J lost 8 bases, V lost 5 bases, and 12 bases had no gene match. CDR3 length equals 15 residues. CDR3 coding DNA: TGTGCCAGCAGTCAATGGACTAGAGGGGTCGATGAGCAGTTCTTC. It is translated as CASSQWTRGVDEQFF.

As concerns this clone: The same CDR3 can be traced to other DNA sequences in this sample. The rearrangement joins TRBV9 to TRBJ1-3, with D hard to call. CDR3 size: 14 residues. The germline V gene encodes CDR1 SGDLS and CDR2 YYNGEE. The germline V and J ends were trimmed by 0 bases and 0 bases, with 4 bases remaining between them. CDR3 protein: CASSVEGSGNTIYF. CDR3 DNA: TGTGCCAGCAGCGTAGAAGGCTCTGGAAACACCATATATTTT.

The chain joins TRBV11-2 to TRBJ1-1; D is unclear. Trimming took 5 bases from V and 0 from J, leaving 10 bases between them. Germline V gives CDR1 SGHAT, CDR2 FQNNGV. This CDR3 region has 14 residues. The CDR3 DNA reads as TGTGCCAGCAGCCAGATCGGAATGAACACTGAAGCTTTCTTT. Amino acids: CASSQIGMNTEAFF. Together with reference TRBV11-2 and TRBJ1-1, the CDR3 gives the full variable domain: EAGVAQSPRYKIIEKRQSVAFWCNPISGHATLYWYQQILGQGPKLLIQFQNNGVVDDSQLPKDRFSAERLKGVDSTLKIQPAKLEDSAVYLCASSQIGMNTEAFFGQGTRLTVV.

CDR3 loop: CATSRATVGYEQYF. For the CDR3, the DNA is TGTGCCACCAGCAGAGCAACGGTGGGCTACGAGCAGTACTTC. The V and J genes are TRBV15 and TRBJ2-7; D is unresolved. The V end lost 1 base, the J end lost 3 bases, and 10 bases lay between the germline ends. There are 14 residues in the CDR3. Germline assignment: CDR1 LNHNV and CDR2 YYDKDF (reference sequence).

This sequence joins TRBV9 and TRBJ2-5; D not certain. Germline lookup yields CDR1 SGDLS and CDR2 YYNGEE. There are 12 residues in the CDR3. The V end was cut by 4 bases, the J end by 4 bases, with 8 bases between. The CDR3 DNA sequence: TGTGCCAGCAGCCCCCATGGAGAGACCCAGTACTTC. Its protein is CASSPHGETQYF.

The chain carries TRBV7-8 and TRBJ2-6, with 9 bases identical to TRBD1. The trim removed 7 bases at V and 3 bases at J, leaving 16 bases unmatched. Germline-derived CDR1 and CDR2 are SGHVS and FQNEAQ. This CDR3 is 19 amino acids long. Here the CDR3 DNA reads TGTGCCAGCAAAACCTTCCCGGGACAGGGTCCCTTTGGGGCCAACGTCCTGACTTTC. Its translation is CASKTFPGQGPFGANVLTF.

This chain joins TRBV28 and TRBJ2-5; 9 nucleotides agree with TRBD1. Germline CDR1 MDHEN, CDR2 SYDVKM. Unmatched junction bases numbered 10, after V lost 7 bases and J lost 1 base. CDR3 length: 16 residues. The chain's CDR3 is CASTQARTGVQETQYF. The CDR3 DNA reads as TGTGCCAGCACACAGGCCCGGACAGGGGTCCAAGAGACCCAGTACTTC.

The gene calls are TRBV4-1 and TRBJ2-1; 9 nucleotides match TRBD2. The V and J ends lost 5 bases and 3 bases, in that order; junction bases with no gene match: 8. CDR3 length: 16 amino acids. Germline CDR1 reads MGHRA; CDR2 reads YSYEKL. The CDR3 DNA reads TGCGCCAGCAGCGTTCCTGCGGGGGGGAACTACAATGAGCAGTTCTTC. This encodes CASSVPAGGNYNEQFF.

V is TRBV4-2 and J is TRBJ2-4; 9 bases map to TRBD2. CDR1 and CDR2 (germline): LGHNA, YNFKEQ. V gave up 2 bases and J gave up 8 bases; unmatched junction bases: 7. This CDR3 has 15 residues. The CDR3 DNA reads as TGTGCCAGCAGCCAAAGTTCCGCGGGAGGGGACATTCAGTACTTC. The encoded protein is CASSQSSAGGDIQYF.

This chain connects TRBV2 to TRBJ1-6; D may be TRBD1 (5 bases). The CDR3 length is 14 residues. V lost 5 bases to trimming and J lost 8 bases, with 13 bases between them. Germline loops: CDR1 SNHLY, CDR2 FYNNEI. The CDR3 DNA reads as TGTGCCAGCAGTAGGGACCGCCGGGATTCACCCCTCCACTTT. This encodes CASSRDRRDSPLHF.

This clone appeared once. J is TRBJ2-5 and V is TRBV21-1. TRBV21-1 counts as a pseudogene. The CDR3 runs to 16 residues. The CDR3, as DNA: TGTGCCAGCAGCAGGGGGACGTGTCGGGTCGGAGAGACCCAGTACTTC. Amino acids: CASSRGTCRVGETQYF.

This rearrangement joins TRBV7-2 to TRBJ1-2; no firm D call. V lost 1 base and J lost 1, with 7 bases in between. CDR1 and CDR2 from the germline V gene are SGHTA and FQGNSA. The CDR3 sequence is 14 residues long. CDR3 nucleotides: TGTGCCAGCAGCTTAGTAGAGGGTAACTATGGCTACACCTTC. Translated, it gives CASSLVEGNYGYTF.

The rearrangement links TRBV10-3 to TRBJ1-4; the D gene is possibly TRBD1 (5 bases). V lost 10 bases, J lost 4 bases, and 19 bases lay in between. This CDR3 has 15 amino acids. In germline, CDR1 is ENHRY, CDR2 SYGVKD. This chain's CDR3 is CATATGQWGNEKLFF. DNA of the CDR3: TGTGCCACCGCGACGGGGCAGTGGGGTAATGAAAAACTGTTTTTT.

CDR3 sequence reads: CASSPEGGSYEQYF. As DNA, the CDR3 is TGTGCCAGCTCACCGGAAGGGGGTTCCTACGAGCAGTACTTC. V gene TRBV18 combines with J gene TRBJ2-7, with D perhaps TRBD1 (6 bases). This CDR3 spans 14 amino acids. CDR1 and CDR2 from the germline V gene are KGHSH and LQKENI. V was cut by 3 bases and J by 1 base, with 10 bases left in between.

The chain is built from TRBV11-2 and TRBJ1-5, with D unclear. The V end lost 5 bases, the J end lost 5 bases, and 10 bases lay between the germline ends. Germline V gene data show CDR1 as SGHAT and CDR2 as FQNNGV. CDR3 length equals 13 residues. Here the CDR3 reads CASSLTEDQPQHF. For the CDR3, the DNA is TGTGCCAGCAGCCTGACTGAAGATCAGCCCCAGCATTTT.

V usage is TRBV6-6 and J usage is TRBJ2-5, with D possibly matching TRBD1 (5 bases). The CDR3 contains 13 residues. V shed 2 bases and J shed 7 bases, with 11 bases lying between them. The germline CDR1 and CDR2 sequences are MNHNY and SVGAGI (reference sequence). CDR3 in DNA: TGTGCCAGCAGTTACGTAGACCAGGGGACCCAGTACTTC. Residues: CASSYVDQGTQYF.

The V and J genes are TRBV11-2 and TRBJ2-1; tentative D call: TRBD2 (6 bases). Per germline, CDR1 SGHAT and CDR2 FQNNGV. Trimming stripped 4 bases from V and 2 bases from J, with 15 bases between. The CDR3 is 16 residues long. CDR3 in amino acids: CASSSSGTSTYNEQFF. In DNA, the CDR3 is TGTGCCAGCAGCTCGTCCGGGACTTCCACCTACAATGAGCAGTTCTTC.

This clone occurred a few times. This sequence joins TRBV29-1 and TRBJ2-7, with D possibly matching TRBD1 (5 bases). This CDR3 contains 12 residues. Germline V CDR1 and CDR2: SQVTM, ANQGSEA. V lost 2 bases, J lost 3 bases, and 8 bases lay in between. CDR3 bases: TGCAGCGTTGAACTACAGGACTACGAGCAGTACTTC. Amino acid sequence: CSVELQDYEQYF.

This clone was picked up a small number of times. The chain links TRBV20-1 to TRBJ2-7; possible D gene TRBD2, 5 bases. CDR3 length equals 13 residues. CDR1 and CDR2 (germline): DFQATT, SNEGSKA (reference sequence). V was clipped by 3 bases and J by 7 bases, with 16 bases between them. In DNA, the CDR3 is TGCAGTGCTAGTGTCGGGGAACCATGGGAGCAGTACTTC. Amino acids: CSASVGEPWEQYF.

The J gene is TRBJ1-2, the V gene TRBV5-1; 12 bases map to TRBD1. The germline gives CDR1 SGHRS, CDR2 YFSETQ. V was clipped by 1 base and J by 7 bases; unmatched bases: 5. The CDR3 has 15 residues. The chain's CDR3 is CASSLRDRGPSGYTF. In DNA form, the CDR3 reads TGCGCCAGCAGCTTGAGGGACAGGGGGCCGTCTGGCTACACCTTC.

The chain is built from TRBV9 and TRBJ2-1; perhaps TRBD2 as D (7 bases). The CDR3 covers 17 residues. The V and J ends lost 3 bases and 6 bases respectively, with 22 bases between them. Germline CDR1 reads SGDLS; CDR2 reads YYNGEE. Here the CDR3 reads CASSERRGGAPSNEQFF. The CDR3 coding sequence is TGTGCCAGCAGCGAGAGGAGAGGGGGGGCTCCCTCCAATGAGCAGTTCTTC. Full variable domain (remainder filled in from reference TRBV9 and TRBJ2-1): DSGVTQTPKHLITATGQRVTLRCSPRSGDLSVYWYQQSLDQGLQFLIQYYNGEERAKGNILERFSAQQFPDLHSELNLSSLELGDSALYFCASSERRGGAPSNEQFFGPGTRLTVL.

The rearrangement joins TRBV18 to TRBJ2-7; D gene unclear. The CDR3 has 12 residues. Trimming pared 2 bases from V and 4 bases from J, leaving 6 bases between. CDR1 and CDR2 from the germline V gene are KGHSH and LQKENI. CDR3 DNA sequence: TGTGCCAGCTCACCATTTGGATACGAGCAGTACGTC. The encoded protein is CASSPFGYEQYV.

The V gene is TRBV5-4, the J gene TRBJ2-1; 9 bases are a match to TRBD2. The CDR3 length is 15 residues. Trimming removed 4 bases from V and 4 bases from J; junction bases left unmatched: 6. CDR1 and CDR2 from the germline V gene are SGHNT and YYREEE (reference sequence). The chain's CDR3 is CASSHSSGGYNEQFF. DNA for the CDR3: TGTGCCAGCAGCCACTCCAGCGGGGGGTACAATGAGCAGTTCTTC.

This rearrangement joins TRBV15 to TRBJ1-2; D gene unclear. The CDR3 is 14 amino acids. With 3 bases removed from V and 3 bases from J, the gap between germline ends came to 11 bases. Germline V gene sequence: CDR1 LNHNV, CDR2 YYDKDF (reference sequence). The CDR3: CATSRGKTDYGYTF. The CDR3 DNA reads TGTGCCACCAGCAGGGGTAAAACGGACTATGGCTACACCTTC.

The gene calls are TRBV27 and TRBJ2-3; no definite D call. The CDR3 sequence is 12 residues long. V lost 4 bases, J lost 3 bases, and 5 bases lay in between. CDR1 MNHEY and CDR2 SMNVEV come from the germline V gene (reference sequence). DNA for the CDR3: TGTGCCAGCAGTTGGGCTACAGATACGCAGTATTTT. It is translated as CASSWATDTQYF.

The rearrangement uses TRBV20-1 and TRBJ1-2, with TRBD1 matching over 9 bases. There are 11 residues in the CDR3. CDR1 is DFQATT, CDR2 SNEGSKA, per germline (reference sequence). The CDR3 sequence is CRGQGGYGYTF. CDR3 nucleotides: TGCAGGGGACAGGGCGGCTATGGCTACACCTTC.

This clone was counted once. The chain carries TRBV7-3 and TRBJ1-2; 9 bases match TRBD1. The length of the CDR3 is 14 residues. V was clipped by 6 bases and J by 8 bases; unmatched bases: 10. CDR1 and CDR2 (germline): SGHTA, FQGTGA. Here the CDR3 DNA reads TGTGCCAGCAGGGCCACGGACAGGGGACACGGCTACACCTTC. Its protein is CASRATDRGHGYTF.

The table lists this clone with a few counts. The CDR3 sequence: CASSPGQGPLKEAFF. The CDR3 bases are TGCGCCAGCAGCCCTGGACAGGGACCCTTAAAGGAAGCTTTCTTT. The chain carries TRBV5-1 and TRBJ1-1; 8 bases map to TRBD1. This CDR3 is 15 amino acids long. Germline CDR1 reads SGHRS; CDR2 reads YFSETQ. The ends lost 4 bases at V and 8 bases at J; junction bases unmatched: 13.

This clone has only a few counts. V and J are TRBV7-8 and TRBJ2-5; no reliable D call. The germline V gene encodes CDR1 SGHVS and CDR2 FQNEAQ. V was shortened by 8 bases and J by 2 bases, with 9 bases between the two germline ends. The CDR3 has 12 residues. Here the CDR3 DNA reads TGTGCCAGCGCCCATTCGCAAGAGACCCAGTACTTC. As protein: CASAHSQETQYF. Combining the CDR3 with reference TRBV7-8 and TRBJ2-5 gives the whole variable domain GAGVSQSPRYKVAKRGQDVALRCDPISGHVSLFWYQQALGQGPEFLTYFQNEAQLDKSGLPSDRFFAERPEGSVSTLKIQRTQQEDSAVYLCASAHSQETQYFGPGTRLLVL.

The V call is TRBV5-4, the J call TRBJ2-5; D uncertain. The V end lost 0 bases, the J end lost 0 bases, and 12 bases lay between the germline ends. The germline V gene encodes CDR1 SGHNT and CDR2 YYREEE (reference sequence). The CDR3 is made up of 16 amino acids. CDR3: CASSLETDPYQETQYF. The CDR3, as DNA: TGTGCCAGCAGCTTGGAAACAGATCCCTACCAAGAGACCCAGTACTTC.

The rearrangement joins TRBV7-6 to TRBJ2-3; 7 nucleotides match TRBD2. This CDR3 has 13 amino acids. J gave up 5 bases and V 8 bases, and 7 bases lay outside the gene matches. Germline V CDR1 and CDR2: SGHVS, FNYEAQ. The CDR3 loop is CASCLAVGDTQYF. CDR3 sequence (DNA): TGTGCCAGCTGCCTAGCGGTGGGAGATACGCAGTATTTT.